This T cell receptor beta chain was captured by sequencing in a study of post-analysis software for immune sequencing data. At the level of the study: Included courses were relapsing-remitting and secondary progressive multiple sclerosis; progressive-relapsing multiple sclerosis was also included.

Losses at the gene ends were 0 bases for V and 8 bases for J; bases not matched to a gene: 9. CDR1 is DFQATT, CDR2 SNEGSKA, per germline (reference sequence). The CDR3 loop spans 16 amino acids. Of note for this clonotype: The antigen is unknown.

Every TCR beta cDNA library bore unique molecular identifiers. Around 500,000 cDNA molecules came from around 1 to 10 million T cells. TCRdb redid the calling of the PCR reads with MiXCR, one entry per CDR3 protein. The profile shows roughly 800,000 distinct CDR3 sequences, roughly half of them singletons. The study's findings and limits: About five TRBV segments, including TRBV5-6, TRBV5-1 and TRBV20-1, were more frequent in patients than controls.

The chain uses TRBV20-1 and TRBJ2-1; 11 nucleotides agree with TRBD2. The TCR originated in a girl aged 5-17 years with multiple sclerosis. The sequenced material came from blood. CDR3 amino acids: CSARDRRLAGTDEQFF. The CDR3 coding sequence is TGCAGTGCTAGAGATAGGCGACTAGCGGGAACTGATGAGCAGTTCTTC.